What follows is one T cell receptor (beta chain) and its context. The target antigen is unknown. The record originates from a study of shared clonotypes between healthy human individuals. Study-level points and caveats: Blood was the only sampled material, and tissue repertoires likely differ. Generation of non-shared clonotypes was less probable than generation of clonotypes shared by all four donors. Sharing across four donors was seen in 4.5% to 5.5% of naive CD4 clonotypes.

This CDR3 spans 14 amino acids. Germline V lookup: CDR1 LNHDA, CDR2 SQIVND (reference sequence). V shed 7 bases and J 4 bases; nucleotides not matched to a gene: 9. The authors split each subset's genomic DNA evenly across several immunoSEQ plates. The data were produced by immunoSEQ multiplex PCR, yet TCRdb's version contains in-frame clones alone and is incomplete. This sample yields roughly 2.5 million clones, of which about 92% are seen a single time; roughly 0.14% belongs to the top ten. The chain joins TRBV19 to TRBJ1-1; 7 bases agree with TRBD1. The receptor's source is a man between 18 and 35 years old in good health. Input material: naive CD4+ T cells sorted from blood. Described subset: CD45RA+ positively selected. CDR3 residues: CASMKGGAGTEAFF. CDR3 nucleotide sequence: TGTGCCAGTATGAAAGGGGGCGCGGGCACTGAAGCTTTCTTT.